This T cell receptor beta chain comes out of a study of T cells in Graves' hyperthyroidism and ophthalmopathy. Study as a whole: Sampling of peripheral blood happened at initial diagnosis, prior to any treatment. Study-wide results and limits: By a 13 V-J model, ophthalmopathy was set apart from stable hyperthyroidism. Blood shared most expanded thyroid clonotypes above 0.001.

RNA transcripts served as the template for amplifying TCR beta CDR3 regions. A first-round RT-PCR of the TCR CDR3 used the HTBI primer set. A single record per CDR3 protein comes from TCRdb applying MiXCR to the multiplex PCR reads. The table records around 300,000 distinct CDR3 sequences, about 25% of them present only once. This clonotype was observed many times. Antigen specificity is unknown. Uncontrolled infection, other autoimmune disease, pregnancy or lactation excluded patients. The sample taken for sequencing was blood. This clonotype originated in a man aged 40-55 years with Graves' hyperthyroidism that later progressed to Graves' ophthalmopathy.

In nucleotides, the CDR3 is TGTGCCACCAGCACCTACGACAGGGAACCAGTTAAGCAGTACTTC. Amino acid sequence: CATSTYDREPVKQYF. This rearrangement joins TRBV15 to TRBJ2-7, with TRBD1 matching over 7 bases. The V and J ends lost 4 bases and 8 bases, in that order; junction bases with no gene match: 14. The CDR3 totals 15 residues. Germline V gives CDR1 LNHNV, CDR2 YYDKDF (reference sequence).